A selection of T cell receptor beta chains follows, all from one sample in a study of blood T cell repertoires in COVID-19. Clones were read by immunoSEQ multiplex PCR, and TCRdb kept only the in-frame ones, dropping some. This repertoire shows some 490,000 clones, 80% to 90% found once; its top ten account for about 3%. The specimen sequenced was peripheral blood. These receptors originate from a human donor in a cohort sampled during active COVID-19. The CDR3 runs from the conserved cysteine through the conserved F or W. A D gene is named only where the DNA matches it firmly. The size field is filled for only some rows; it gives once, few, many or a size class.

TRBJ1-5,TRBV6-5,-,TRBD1,TGTGCCAGCAGTCCGAGCAGGGGGCTAAGCCAGCCCCAGCATTTT,CASSPSRGLSQPQHF
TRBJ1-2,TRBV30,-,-,TGTGCCTGGACGCAGGGGAACTATGGCTACACCTTC,CAWTQGNYGYTF
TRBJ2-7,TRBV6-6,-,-,TGTGCCAGCAGTTTTGGAGGCGAGCAGTACTTC,CASSFGGEQYF
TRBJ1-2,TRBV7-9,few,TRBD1,TGTGCCAGCAGCCCCCAGGGGGGCTATGGCTACACCTTC,CASSPQGGYGYTF
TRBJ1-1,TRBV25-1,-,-,TGTGCCAGCAGTGCCAGCCGGGTTATGAACACTGAAGCTTTCTTT,CASSASRVMNTEAFF
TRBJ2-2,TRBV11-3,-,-,TGTGCCAGCAGCTCCCGCAGCACCGGGGAGCTGTTTTTT,CASSSRSTGELFF
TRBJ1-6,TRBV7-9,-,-,TGTGCCAGCACCCCGTTGAATTCACCCCTCCACTTT,CASTPLNSPLHF
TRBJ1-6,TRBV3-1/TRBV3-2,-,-,TGTGCCAGCAGCCAAGGGGCAGGAGGGATTTCACCCCTCCACTTT,CASSQGAGGISPLHF
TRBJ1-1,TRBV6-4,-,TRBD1,TGTGCCAGCAGTGCGGAAAGGGGGCGCATGGCTTTCTTT,CASSAERGRMAFF
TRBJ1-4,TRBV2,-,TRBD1,TGTGCCAGCAGTGGAGCGGACAGGGGGCGACTGTTTTTT,CASSGADRGRLFF
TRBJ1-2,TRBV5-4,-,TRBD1,TGTGCCAGCAGCTTGGAGACAGGGGGTGGCTACACCTTC,CASSLETGGGYTF
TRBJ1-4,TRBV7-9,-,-,TGTGCCAGCAGCTTAGAGAGGGCAAATGAAAAACTGTTTTTT,CASSLERANEKLFF
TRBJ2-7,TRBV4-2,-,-,TGTGCCAGCAGCCCCGACAGCTCCTACGAGCAGTACTTC,CASSPDSSYEQYF
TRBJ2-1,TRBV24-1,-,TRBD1,TGTGCCACCAGTGATTACCCCGGACAGGCGGGTGAGCAGTTCTTC,CATSDYPGQAGEQFF
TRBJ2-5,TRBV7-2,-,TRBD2,TGTGCCAGCAGCCCTAATGGGCCCACGGGGGGGGAGACCCAGTACTTC,CASSPNGPTGGETQYF
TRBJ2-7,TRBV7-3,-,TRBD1,TGTGCCAGCAGCCCGGGACAGGGTGTCTACGAGCAGTACTTC,CASSPGQGVYEQYF
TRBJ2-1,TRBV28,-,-,TGTGCCAGCAGCAAGAACAACCTAGGTATGTTCTTC,CASSKNNLGMFF
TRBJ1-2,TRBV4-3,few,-,TGCGCCAGCAGCCAAGTGGGGGCAGGGGACTATGGCTACACCTTC,CASSQVGAGDYGYTF
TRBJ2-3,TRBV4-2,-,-,TGTGCCAGCAGCCAAGATCCCCTAGACAGTGCAGATACGCAGTATTTT,CASSQDPLDSADTQYF
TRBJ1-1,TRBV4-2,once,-,TGTGCCAGCAGCCGGGACGGAGGGAGGACTGAAGCTTTCTTT,CASSRDGGRTEAFF
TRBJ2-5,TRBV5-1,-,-,TGCGCCAGCAGCTTGGCTTTATCTGTCGAGACCCAGTACTTC,CASSLALSVETQYF
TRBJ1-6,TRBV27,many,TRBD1,TGTGCCAGCAGACTGCAGGGGGTGTATTCACCCCTCCACTTT,CASRLQGVYSPLHF
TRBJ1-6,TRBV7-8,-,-,TGTGCCAGCAGCTTATACGGGGAGGTCAATTCACCCCTCCACTTT,CASSLYGEVNSPLHF
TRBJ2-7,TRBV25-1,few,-,TGTGCCAGCAGGAGGGTCGACGAGCAGTACTTC,CASRRVDEQYF
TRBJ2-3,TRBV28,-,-,TGTGCCAGCAGTCCCCCCCGGGCAGGGGATACGCAGTATTTT,CASSPPRAGDTQYF
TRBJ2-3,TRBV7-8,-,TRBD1,TGTGCCAGCAGCTTAACAGGGGGTTCAGATACGCAGTATTTT,CASSLTGGSDTQYF
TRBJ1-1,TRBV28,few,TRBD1,TGTGCCAGCAGTTTACCGGACAGGATGAACACTGAAGCTTTCTTT,CASSLPDRMNTEAFF
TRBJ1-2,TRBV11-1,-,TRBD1,TGTGCCAGCAGCTCACAGGGGGCAGGTGGCTACACCTTC,CASSSQGAGGYTF
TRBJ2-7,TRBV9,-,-,TGTGCCAGCAGGGAGTCAACGGGAGATCACGAGCAGTACTTC,CASRESTGDHEQYF
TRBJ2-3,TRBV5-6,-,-,TGTGCCAGCAGCTTTAGCGGAGTTAGCACAGATACGCAGTATTTT,CASSFSGVSTDTQYF
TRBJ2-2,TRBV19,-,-,TGTGCCAGTAGTATAGCAGGGGTGGTTGCCGGGGAGCTGTTTTTT,CASSIAGVVAGELFF
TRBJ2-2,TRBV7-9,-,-,TGTGCCAGCAGCGACAGCGCCGTACCGGAGCTGTTTTTT,CASSDSAVPELFF
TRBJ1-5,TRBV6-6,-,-,TGTGCCAGCAGCCGTCACGGGGAGACAAGCAATCAGCCCCAGCATTTT,CASSRHGETSNQPQHF
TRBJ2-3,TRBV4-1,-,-,TGCGCCAGCCGCAGAGCTAGCGAGGTAACAGATACGCAGTATTTT,CASRRASEVTDTQYF
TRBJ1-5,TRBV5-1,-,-,TGCGCCAGCAGCTTCGAGGGGGTAAGGGATCAGCCCCAGCATTTT,CASSFEGVRDQPQHF
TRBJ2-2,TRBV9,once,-,TGTGCCAGCAGCGTAGTTGGAGAAATCGGGGAGCTGTTTTTT,CASSVVGEIGELFF
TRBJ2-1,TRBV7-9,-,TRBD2,TGTGCCAGCAGCTCCACGGTCGCCAGCGGGAGTGAGGGTGAGCAGTTCTTC,CASSSTVASGSEGEQFF
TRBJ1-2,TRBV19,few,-,TGTGCCAGTAGTATTGGAGACAGAATAAGTAACTATGGCTACACCTTC,CASSIGDRISNYGYTF
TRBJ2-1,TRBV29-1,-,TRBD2,TGCAGCGTTGGGACCGCGGGGGATGAGCAGTTCTTC,CSVGTAGDEQFF
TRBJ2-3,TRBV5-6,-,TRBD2,TGTGCCAGCAGCTTGGTTACTAGCGTTTGGGCCACAGATACGCAGTATTTT,CASSLVTSVWATDTQYF
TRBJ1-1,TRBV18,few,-,TGTGCCAGCTCACCTGACAGGGAAGCTTTCTTT,CASSPDREAFF
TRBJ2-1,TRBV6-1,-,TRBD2,TGTGCCAGCAGTGAAATACCTAGCGGGATCGATTACAATGAGCAGTTCTTC,CASSEIPSGIDYNEQFF
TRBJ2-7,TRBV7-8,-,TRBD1,TGTGCCAGCAGCTTAGAGTCGCCTACAGGGGGCTTCTCCTACGAGCAGTACTTC,CASSLESPTGGFSYEQYF
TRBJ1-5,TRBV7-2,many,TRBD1,TGTGCCAGCAGCTTAGGGGTTAACAGGGGAGATCAGCCCCAGCATTTT,CASSLGVNRGDQPQHF
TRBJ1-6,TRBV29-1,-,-,TGCAGCGTGGCCACCGGGACACAGAATTCACCCCTCCACTTT,CSVATGTQNSPLHF
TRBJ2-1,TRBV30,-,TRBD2,TGTGCCTGGAGTAAGGCTAGCGGTTACAATGAGCAGTTCTTC,CAWSKASGYNEQFF
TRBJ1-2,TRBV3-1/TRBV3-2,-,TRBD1,TGTGCCAGCAGCCAACGGACAGGGGCCAACTATGGCTACACCTTC,CASSQRTGANYGYTF
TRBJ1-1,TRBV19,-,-,TGTGCCAGTACCGCCGACAGAATGAACACTGAAGCTTTCTTT,CASTADRMNTEAFF
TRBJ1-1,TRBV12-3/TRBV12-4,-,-,TGTGCCAGCAGTTCACGCAGGGGCCCTGAAGCTTTCTTT,CASSSRRGPEAFF